In its sample, the clone carrying this TCR beta chain was seen many times. The data are from a study of T-cell reconstitution after alpha-beta-depleted transplantation in children. V lost 4 bases, J lost 2 bases, and 12 bases lay in between. Germline-derived CDR1 and CDR2 are SQVTM and ANQGSEA. The CDR3 has 13 amino acids. Researchers prepared the TCRbeta library using unique molecular identifiers, the study reports. Via MiXCR, TCRdb re-called the PCR reads, giving one row per CDR3 protein. The sample carries 640,000 or so distinct CDR3 sequences, roughly 17% recorded once. The rearrangement uses TRBV29-1 and TRBJ2-7; D may be TRBD1 or TRBD2 (5 bases each). This receptor was obtained from a human donor who donated a stem cell graft to a child with acute myeloid leukemia. Sequencing used PBMCs from the stem cell graft donor, obtained from the stem cell graft. CDR3 DNA sequence: TGCAGCGTTGTGGGGGATTTTGCCTACGAGCAGTACTTC. Encoded protein: CSVVGDFAYEQYF.